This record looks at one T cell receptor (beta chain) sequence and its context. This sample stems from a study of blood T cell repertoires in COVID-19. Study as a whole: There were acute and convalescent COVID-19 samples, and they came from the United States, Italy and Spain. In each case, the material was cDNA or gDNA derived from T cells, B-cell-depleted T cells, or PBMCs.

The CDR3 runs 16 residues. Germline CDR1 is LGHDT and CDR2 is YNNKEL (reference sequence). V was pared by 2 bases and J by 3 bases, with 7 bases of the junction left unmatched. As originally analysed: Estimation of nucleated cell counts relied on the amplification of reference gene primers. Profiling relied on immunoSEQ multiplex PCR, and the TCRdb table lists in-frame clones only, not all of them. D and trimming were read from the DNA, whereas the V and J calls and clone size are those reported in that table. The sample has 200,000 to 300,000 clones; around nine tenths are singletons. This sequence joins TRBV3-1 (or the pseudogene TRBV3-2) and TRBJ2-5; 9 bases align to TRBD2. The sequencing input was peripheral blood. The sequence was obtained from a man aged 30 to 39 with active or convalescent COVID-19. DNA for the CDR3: TGTGCCAGCAGCCAACAGGGACTAGCAGTAGAAGAGACCCAGTACTTC. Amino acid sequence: CASSQQGLAVEETQYF.